The source of this T cell receptor (beta chain) is a study of CD8 T cells in Susac syndrome. Study results and caveats: By the study's own acknowledgment, its TCR sequencing and HLA analysis included relatively few individuals.

Sequencing targeted TCR beta in T cells from blood (CD8+ and CD4+). It was negative isolation that provided the CD8+ and CD4+ T cells, whereas TEMRA cells were enriched by FACS. In regard to this clonotype: What it binds is unknown.

This CDR3 is 12 amino acids long. In germline, CDR1 is LGHDT, CDR2 YNNKEL (reference sequence). V lost 6 bases, J lost 6 bases, and 11 bases lay in between. Random hexamers served to reverse transcribe roughly 0.45 to 1 ug RNA. Amplification of TCR beta CDR3 was carried out by immunoSEQ multiplex PCR, which covered 54 Vbeta and 13 Jbeta segments. TCRdb re-derived calls from the immunoSEQ multiplex PCR reads in MiXCR, one entry per CDR3 protein. The table records some 120,000 distinct CDR3 sequences, 90% to 95% of them present only once. The sequencing sample was made of CD4+ T cells from PBMCs. The receptor was isolated from a human donor in good health. V gene TRBV3-1 combines with J gene TRBJ2-5; D remains unclear. The CDR3 DNA reads TGTGCCAGCAGTCCTGACTGGAAGACCCAGTACTTC. It specifies CASSPDWKTQYF.